The rows below give T cell receptor beta chains drawn from one sample of a study of T-cell memory formation after mild COVID-19. TCRdb called the 5' RACE reads again in MiXCR, with one record for every CDR3 protein. Among 30,000 to 45,000 distinct CDR3 sequences listed, roughly an eighth were seen once. The sample taken for sequencing was PBMCs or a T cell subset sorted from them (not recorded which). Receptors were obtained from a man younger than 30 who had mild COVID-19 (a few samples of this study predate the infection). Cell type and time point are not known. Both conserved end residues are part of each CDR3. Size is omitted from some rows. Given values are once, few, many or a class for expanded clones.

V gene: TRBV7-2; clone size: many; J gene: TRBJ1-2; CDR3 protein: CASSFSGDGYTF
V gene: TRBV7-9; clone size: many; J gene: TRBJ2-5; CDR3 protein: CASSLPRGPGETQYF
V gene: TRBV6-1; clone size: many; J gene: TRBJ2-3; CDR3 protein: CASRGMGDTDTQYF
V gene: TRBV5-5; clone size: many; J gene: TRBJ1-1; CDR3 protein: CASSFRAKNTEAFF
V gene: TRBV15; clone size: many; J gene: TRBJ1-5; CDR3 protein: CATSRPGINQPQHF
V gene: TRBV5-1; clone size: many; J gene: TRBJ1-2; CDR3 protein: CASNPPGGIYGYTF
V gene: TRBV5-1; clone size: many; J gene: TRBJ2-3; CDR3 protein: CASSYRLAGGTDTQYF
V gene: TRBV4-3; clone size: few; J gene: TRBJ1-4; CDR3 protein: CASSQDPVSYEKLFF
V gene: TRBV6-2/TRBV6-3; clone size: NA; J gene: TRBJ1-5; CDR3 protein: CASSWGNSNQPQHF
V gene: TRBV5-4; clone size: many; J gene: TRBJ2-5; CDR3 protein: CASSFGGEETQYF